These T cell receptor beta chains were read from a single sample in a study of radiation and T cells in renal cell carcinoma. The data were produced by immunoSEQ multiplex PCR, yet TCRdb's version contains in-frame clones alone and is incomplete. The sample carries just under 150,000 clones, 80% to 90% recorded once. The source material was blood, sampled from a patient whose treatment included radiotherapy and nephrectomy. All receptors come from a woman aged 50 to 60 with renal cell carcinoma. Both conserved end residues are part of each CDR3. The order of the fields is D gene, J gene, V gene, clone size, CDR3 DNA, CDR3 protein. A D gene is named only where the DNA matches it firmly. Clone sizes are given selectively: once, few, many, or a class where the clone is expanded.

. | TRBJ2-1 | TRBV13 | once | TGTGCCAGCAGCTGGACCGCGGGGGAGCAGTTCTTC | CASSWTAGEQFF
TRBD2 | TRBJ2-1 | TRBV6-1 | once | TGTGCCAGCAGTGAGGTAGCGGGAGATCAAAATGAGCAGTTCTTC | CASSEVAGDQNEQFF
TRBD2 | TRBJ2-5 | TRBV28 | . | TGTGCCAGCAAACTAGCGGGAAGTGGGGAGACCCAGTACTTC | CASKLAGSGETQYF
. | TRBJ1-1 | TRBV9 | . | TGTGCCAGCAGCGTAGTAGTTCTGGGGGCAGGGGAAGCTTTCTTT | CASSVVVLGAGEAFF
TRBD2 | TRBJ2-2 | TRBV11-3 | . | TGTGCCAGCAGCCCGGGACTAGCTAACACCGGGGAGCTGTTTTTT | CASSPGLANTGELFF
. | TRBJ1-5 | TRBV4-1 | few | TGCGCCAGCAGCCAAGTGCGGGCTGGTGGAGGGCCCCAGCATTTT | CASSQVRAGGGPQHF
. | TRBJ2-7 | TRBV6-1 | . | TGTGCCAGCAGTGAAGCCCCGGGAAGAGTCTACGAGCAGTACTTC | CASSEAPGRVYEQYF
. | TRBJ1-5 | TRBV4-3 | . | TGCGCCAGCAGCCAAGATCTTGGGGGCAGGGTCAACAATCAGCCCCAGCATTTT | CASSQDLGGRVNNQPQHF
. | TRBJ2-7 | TRBV7-9 | once | TGTGCCAGCAGCCTTATGGTAGGAAAGGACGAGCAGTACTTC | CASSLMVGKDEQYF
. | TRBJ1-1 | TRBV5-1 | . | TGCGCCAGCAGGGGGGCAGCCATGAACACTGAAGCTTTCTTT | CASRGAAMNTEAFF
TRBD1 | TRBJ1-2 | TRBV28 | . | TGTGCCAGCAGTCGAGGGGGACAGGGGTACTTC | CASSRGGQGYF
. | TRBJ1-1 | TRBV7-2 | few | TGTGCCAGCAGCCAAGGCCGGGGTAGCACTGAAGCTTTCTTT | CASSQGRGSTEAFF
. | TRBJ2-7 | TRBV9 | . | TGTGCCAGCAGCCCCCGGAGGGAAGCCAACTACGAGCAGTACTTC | CASSPRREANYEQYF
TRBD2 | TRBJ2-7 | TRBV28 | . | TGTGCCAGCAGTCCCCCCGGACTAGCGGGGGACTACGAGCAGTACTTC | CASSPPGLAGDYEQYF
. | TRBJ2-7 | TRBV6-5 | . | TGTGCCAGCAGTTACAGGGGACACAGCTCCTACGAGCAGTACTTC | CASSYRGHSSYEQYF
. | TRBJ2-7 | TRBV5-1 | . | TGCGCCAGCAGCTTTCTCTCTCCAGGGGTCAGCTCCTACGAGCAGTACTTC | CASSFLSPGVSSYEQYF
TRBD2 | TRBJ2-1 | TRBV7-2 | . | TGTGCCAGCAGCTTAGCTGGGCTAGCGGGAGGGTTAGAGCAGTTCTTC | CASSLAGLAGGLEQFF
. | TRBJ1-4 | TRBV18 | . | TGTGCCAGCTCACCCGAGACGGGAAATGAAAAACTGTTTTTT | CASSPETGNEKLFF
. | TRBJ1-1 | TRBV9 | . | TGTGCCAGCAGCGTAGGAATTAGGGCCGAGAACACTGAAGCTTTCTTT | CASSVGIRAENTEAFF
TRBD1 | TRBJ1-2 | TRBV5-6 | . | TGTGCCAGCAGCTTGGACGGGACAGGGGTATCGTATGGCTACACCTTC | CASSLDGTGVSYGYTF
. | TRBJ2-7 | TRBV7-9 | few | TGTGCCAGCAGCTTAAGCTACGAGCAGTACTTC | CASSLSYEQYF
. | TRBJ1-4 | TRBV5-1 | . | TGCGCCAGCAGCCCGGACCAGACAGGTTGGGATGAAAAACTGTTTTTT | CASSPDQTGWDEKLFF
. | TRBJ2-3 | TRBV19 | . | TGTGCCAGTAGTATCGCAGATACGCAGTATTTT | CASSIADTQYF
TRBD2 | TRBJ2-3 | TRBV4-2 | . | TGTGCCAGCAGCTATCGAGAAAGCGGGAGACCACATACGCAGTATTTT | CASSYRESGRPHTQYF
TRBD1 | TRBJ1-5 | TRBV28 | . | TGTGCCAGCACTTACAGGGGGAGGCAGCCCCAGCATTTT | CASTYRGRQPQHF
. | TRBJ2-2 | TRBV15 | . | TGTGCCACCAGCAGAGATCGGTCGGGCGGGGAGCTGTTTTTT | CATSRDRSGGELFF
. | TRBJ1-3 | TRBV9 | . | TGTGCCAGCAGCGTAACGTCTGGAAACACCATATATTTT | CASSVTSGNTIYF
. | TRBJ2-1 | TRBV6-5 | . | TGTGCCAGCAAAATATCAAGCTCCTACAATGAGCAGTTCTTC | CASKISSSYNEQFF
. | TRBJ2-3 | TRBV5-5 | . | TGTGCCAGCAGCCTAACGGACCCGTCGGATACGCAGTATTTT | CASSLTDPSDTQYF
TRBD2 | TRBJ2-1 | TRBV7-2 | once | TGTGCCAGCCGGGTAGCGGGTGGTCTGGGTAATGAGCAGTTCTTC | CASRVAGGLGNEQFF
TRBD1 | TRBJ1-1 | TRBV7-9 | . | TGTGCCAGCAGCTTACGACCGACAGGGCTTTACACTGAAGCTTTCTTT | CASSLRPTGLYTEAFF
TRBD1 | TRBJ1-2 | TRBV9 | once | TGTGCCAGCAGCGCGGACAGGCGCCAGAGCTATGGCTACACCTTC | CASSADRRQSYGYTF
TRBD1 | TRBJ1-2 | TRBV2 | few | TGTGCCAGCAGCCTAACCCCAGAGGGGGCGGGATATGGCTACACCTTC | CASSLTPEGAGYGYTF
TRBD1 | TRBJ2-7 | TRBV5-1 | once | TGCGCCAGCAGCTTGGATGGACAGGGGGCGGAAGAGCAGTACTTC | CASSLDGQGAEEQYF
TRBD1 | TRBJ1-4 | TRBV9 | . | TGTGCCAGCACCCAGGGGGCGACTAATGAAAAACTGTTTTTT | CASTQGATNEKLFF
. | TRBJ1-3 | TRBV14 | once | TGTGCCAGCAGCCAGAGGGGGAACACCATATATTTT | CASSQRGNTIYF
. | TRBJ2-1 | TRBV27 | . | TGTGCCAGCAGTTTATCAGAGATGAGCGATGAGCAGTTCTTC | CASSLSEMSDEQFF
TRBD1 | TRBJ2-5 | TRBV6-5 | . | TGTGCCAGCAGACCCACAGGGGGCAAAGAGACCCAGTACTTC | CASRPTGGKETQYF
TRBD2 | TRBJ2-5 | TRBV5-8 | . | TGTGCCAGCAGCCCCCGGGGGGTAGGGGAGACCCAGTACTTC | CASSPRGVGETQYF
TRBD2 | TRBJ2-3 | TRBV6-5 | . | TGTGCCAGCAGTTCCCCCCTGCGGGGGGGGGTAGATACGCAGTATTTT | CASSSPLRGGVDTQYF
. | TRBJ2-1 | TRBV19 | . | TGTGCCAGTAGTATTGAACGCTATTGGGGCAATGAGCAGTTCTTC | CASSIERYWGNEQFF
TRBD1 | TRBJ2-3 | TRBV28 | . | TGTGCCAGCAGTTCTCAGGGGGTAGACCCAGATACGCAGTATTTT | CASSSQGVDPDTQYF
. | TRBJ1-4 | TRBV9 | . | TGTGCCAGCAGCGCCGGGGAAGCCTATGAAAAACTGTTTTTT | CASSAGEAYEKLFF
. | TRBJ2-2 | TRBV14 | . | TGTGCCAGCAGCCTCAAGGGGAGGAACACCGGGGAGCTGTTTTTT | CASSLKGRNTGELFF
TRBD2 | TRBJ2-2 | TRBV9 | . | TGTGCCAGCAGCGTAGACCTAGCGGAGAACACCGGGGAGCTGTTTTTT | CASSVDLAENTGELFF
. | TRBJ2-2 | TRBV19 | . | TGTGCCAGTAGTACAGGGCCGGAGGCCGGGGAGCTGTTTTTT | CASSTGPEAGELFF
. | TRBJ2-7 | TRBV19 | . | TGTGCCAGTAGTTCGGGACACGGCGCCTACGAGCAGTACTTC | CASSSGHGAYEQYF